This T cell receptor beta chain comes out of a study of shared clonotypes between healthy human individuals. The naive CD8 population came from CD45RO-negative cells selected for CCR7, without terminally differentiated effector memory CD45RA+ cells. This clone was observed a single time. Clones were sequenced by immunoSEQ multiplex PCR, and TCRdb holds only the in-frame ones, with some missing. Among approximately 1.9 million clones listed, just over 90% were seen once. The source is a man aged 18 to 30 in good health. Some clones in this sample may be carry-over from other donors' samples. Sample: naive CD8+ T cells from PBMCs.

The DNA of the CDR3 is TGTGCCAGCGCCTCGGGGCCCTCCTACGAGCAGTACTTC. Encoded protein: CASASGPSYEQYF. V is TRBV7-2 and J is TRBJ2-7; the D gene could be TRBD1 or TRBD2 (5 bases each). Germline V CDR1 and CDR2: SGHTA, FQGNSA. The V end was cut by 8 bases, the J end by 0 bases, with 11 bases between. There are 13 residues in the CDR3.